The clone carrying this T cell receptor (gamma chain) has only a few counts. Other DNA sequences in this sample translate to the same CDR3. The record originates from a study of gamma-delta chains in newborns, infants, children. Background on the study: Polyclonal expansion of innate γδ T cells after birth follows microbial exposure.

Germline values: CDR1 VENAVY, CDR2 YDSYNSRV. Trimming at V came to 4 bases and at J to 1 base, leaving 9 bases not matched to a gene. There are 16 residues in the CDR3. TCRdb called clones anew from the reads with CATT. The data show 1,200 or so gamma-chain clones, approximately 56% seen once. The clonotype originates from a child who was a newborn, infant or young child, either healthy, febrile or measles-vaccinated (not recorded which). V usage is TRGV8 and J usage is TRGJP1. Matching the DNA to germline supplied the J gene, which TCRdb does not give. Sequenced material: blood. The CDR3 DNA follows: TGTGCCACCTGGGACCAAGGTTCTACCACTGGTTGGTTCAAGATATTT. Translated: CATWDQGSTTGWFKIF.